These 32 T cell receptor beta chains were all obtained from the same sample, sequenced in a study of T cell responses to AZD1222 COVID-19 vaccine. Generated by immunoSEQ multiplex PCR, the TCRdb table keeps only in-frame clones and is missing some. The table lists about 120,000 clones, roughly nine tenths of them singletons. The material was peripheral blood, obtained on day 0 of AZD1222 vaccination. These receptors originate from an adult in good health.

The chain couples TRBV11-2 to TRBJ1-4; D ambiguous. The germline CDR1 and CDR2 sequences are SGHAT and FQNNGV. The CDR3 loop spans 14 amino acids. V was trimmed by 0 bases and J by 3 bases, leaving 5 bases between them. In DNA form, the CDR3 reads TGTGCCAGCAGCTTAGACTCCGCTAATGAAAAACTGTTTTTT. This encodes CASSLDSANEKLFF. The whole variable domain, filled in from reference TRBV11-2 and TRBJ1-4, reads EAGVAQSPRYKIIEKRQSVAFWCNPISGHATLYWYQQILGQGPKLLIQFQNNGVVDDSQLPKDRFSAERLKGVDSTLKIQPAKLEDSAVYLCASSLDSANEKLFFGSGTQLSVL.

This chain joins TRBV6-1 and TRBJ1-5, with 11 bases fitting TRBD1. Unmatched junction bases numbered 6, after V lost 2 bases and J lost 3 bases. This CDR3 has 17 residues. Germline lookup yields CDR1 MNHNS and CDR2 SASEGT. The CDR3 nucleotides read TGTGCCAGCAGTGAAAGACCGGGACAGGGGGTCAATCAGCCCCAGCATTTT. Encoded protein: CASSERPGQGVNQPQHF.

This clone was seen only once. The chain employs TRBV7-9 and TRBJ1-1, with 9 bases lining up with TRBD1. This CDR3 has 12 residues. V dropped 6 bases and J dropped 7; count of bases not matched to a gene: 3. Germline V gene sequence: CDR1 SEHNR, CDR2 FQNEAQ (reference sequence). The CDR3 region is CASRWTGDEAFF. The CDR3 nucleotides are TGTGCCAGCAGATGGACAGGGGATGAAGCTTTCTTT.

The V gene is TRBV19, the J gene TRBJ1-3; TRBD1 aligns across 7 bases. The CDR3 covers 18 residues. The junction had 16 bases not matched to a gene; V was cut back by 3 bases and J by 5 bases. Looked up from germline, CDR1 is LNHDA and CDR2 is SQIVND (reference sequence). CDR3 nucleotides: TGTGCCAGTAGTATGCGCCTATTCTTACAGGGGCGGCGAAACACCATATATTTT. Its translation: CASSMRLFLQGRRNTIYF. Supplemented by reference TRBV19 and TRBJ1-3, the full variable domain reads DGGITQSPKYLFRKEGQNVTLSCEQNLNHDAMYWYRQDPGQGLRLIYYSQIVNDFQKGDIAEGYSVSREKKESFPLTVTSAQKNPTAFYLCASSMRLFLQGRRNTIYFGEGSWLTVV.

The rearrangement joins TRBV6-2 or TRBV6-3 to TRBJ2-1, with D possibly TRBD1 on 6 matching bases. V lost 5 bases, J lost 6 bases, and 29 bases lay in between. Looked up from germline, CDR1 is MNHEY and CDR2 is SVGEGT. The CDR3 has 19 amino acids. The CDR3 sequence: CASSPPVGFQGSSSNEQFF. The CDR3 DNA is TGTGCCAGCAGTCCACCTGTGGGTTTCCAGGGGTCCTCATCCAATGAGCAGTTCTTC.

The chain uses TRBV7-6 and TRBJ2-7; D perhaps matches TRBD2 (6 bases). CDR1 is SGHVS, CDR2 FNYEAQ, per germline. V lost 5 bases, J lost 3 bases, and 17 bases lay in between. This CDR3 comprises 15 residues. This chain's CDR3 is CASSPQVGGSYEQYF. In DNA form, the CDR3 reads TGTGCCAGCAGCCCTCAAGTTGGGGGGAGCTACGAGCAGTACTTC.

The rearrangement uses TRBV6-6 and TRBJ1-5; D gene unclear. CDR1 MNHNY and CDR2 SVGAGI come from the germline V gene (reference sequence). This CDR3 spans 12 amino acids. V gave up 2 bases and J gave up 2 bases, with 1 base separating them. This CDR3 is CASSYGNQPQHF. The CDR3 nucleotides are TGTGCCAGCAGTTACGGCAATCAGCCCCAGCATTTT.

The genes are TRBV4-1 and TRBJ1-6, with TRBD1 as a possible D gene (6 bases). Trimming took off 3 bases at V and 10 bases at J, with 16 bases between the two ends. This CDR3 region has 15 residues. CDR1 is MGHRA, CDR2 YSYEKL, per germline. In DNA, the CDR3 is TGCGCCAGCAGCCAGGGGGGCGCGGGGTTCTCACCCCTCCACTTT. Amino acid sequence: CASSQGGAGFSPLHF.

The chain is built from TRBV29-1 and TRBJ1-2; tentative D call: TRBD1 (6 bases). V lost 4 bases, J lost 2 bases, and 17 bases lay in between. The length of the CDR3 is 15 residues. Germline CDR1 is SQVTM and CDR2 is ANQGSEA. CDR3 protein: CSVGAARGWNYGYTF. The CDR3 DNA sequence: TGCAGCGTTGGGGCCGCCAGGGGCTGGAACTATGGCTACACCTTC.

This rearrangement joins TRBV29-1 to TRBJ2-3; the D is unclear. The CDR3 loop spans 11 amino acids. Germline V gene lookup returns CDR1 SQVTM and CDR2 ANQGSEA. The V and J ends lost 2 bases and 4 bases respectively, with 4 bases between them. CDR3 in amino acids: CSVEMADTQYF. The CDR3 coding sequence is TGCAGCGTTGAAATGGCAGATACGCAGTATTTT.

The CDR3 sequence is CASSEAARHSPLHF. The CDR3 DNA is TGTGCCAGCAGTGAAGCGGCCCGCCATTCACCCCTCCACTTT. The chain couples TRBV2 to TRBJ1-6, with D uncertain. The CDR3 is 14 amino acids. The germline V gene encodes CDR1 SNHLY and CDR2 FYNNEI. Trimming took off 0 bases at V and 8 bases at J, with 8 bases between the two ends. The full variable domain, with the rest looked up from reference TRBV2 and TRBJ1-6, is EPEVTQTPSHQVTQMGQEVILRCVPISNHLYFYWYRQILGQKVEFLVSFYNNEISEKSEIFDDQFSVERPDGSNFTLKIRSTKLEDSAMYFCASSEAARHSPLHFGNGTRLTVT.

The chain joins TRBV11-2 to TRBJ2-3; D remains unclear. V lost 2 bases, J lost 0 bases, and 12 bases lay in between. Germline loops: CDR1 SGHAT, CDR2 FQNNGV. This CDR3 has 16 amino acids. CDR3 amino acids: CASSLQDSLSTDTQYF. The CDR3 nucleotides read TGTGCCAGCAGCTTACAAGACTCGCTCAGCACAGATACGCAGTATTTT.

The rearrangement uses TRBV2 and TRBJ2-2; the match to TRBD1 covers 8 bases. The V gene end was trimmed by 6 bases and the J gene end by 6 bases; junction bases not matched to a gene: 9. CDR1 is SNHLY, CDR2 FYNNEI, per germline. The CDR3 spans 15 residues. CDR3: CASSGTGWFSGELFF. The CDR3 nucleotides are TGTGCCAGCAGCGGGACAGGATGGTTTTCCGGGGAGCTGTTTTTT.

The CDR3: CASSSGPDEKLFF. CDR3 nucleotide sequence: TGCGCCAGCAGCTCGGGGCCTGATGAAAAACTGTTTTTT. This chain connects TRBV5-1 to TRBJ1-4; possible D gene TRBD1, 5 bases. The CDR3 extends over 13 amino acids. The V end lost 3 bases, the J end lost 6 bases, and 9 bases lay between the germline ends. Germline CDR1 reads SGHRS; CDR2 reads YFSETQ.

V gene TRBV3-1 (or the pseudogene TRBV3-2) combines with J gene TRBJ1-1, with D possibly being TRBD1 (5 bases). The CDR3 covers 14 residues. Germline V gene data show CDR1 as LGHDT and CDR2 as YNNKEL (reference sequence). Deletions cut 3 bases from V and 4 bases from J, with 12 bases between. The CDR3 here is CASSQGGWGTEAFF. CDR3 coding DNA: TGTGCCAGCAGCCAGGGGGGATGGGGCACTGAAGCTTTCTTT.

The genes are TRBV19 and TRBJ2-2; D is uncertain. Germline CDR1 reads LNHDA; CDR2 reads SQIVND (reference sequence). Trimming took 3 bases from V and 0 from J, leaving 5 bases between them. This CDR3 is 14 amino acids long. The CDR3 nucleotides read TGTGCCAGTAGTATTCTTGCGAACACCGGGGAGCTGTTTTTT. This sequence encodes CASSILANTGELFF.

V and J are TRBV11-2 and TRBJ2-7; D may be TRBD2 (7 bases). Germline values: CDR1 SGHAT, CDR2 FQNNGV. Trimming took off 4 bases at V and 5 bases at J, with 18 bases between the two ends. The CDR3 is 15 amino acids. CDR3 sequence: CASSSKTGGPDEQYF. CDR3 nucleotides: TGTGCCAGCAGCTCAAAGACGGGGGGCCCCGACGAGCAGTACTTC.

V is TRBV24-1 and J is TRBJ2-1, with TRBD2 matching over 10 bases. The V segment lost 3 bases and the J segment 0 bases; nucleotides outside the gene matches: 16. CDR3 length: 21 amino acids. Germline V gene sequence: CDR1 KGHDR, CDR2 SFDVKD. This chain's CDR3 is CATSDLSGGLATPSSYNEQFF. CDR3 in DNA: TGTGCCACCAGTGATCTATCCGGGGGACTAGCGACCCCGAGCTCCTACAATGAGCAGTTCTTC.

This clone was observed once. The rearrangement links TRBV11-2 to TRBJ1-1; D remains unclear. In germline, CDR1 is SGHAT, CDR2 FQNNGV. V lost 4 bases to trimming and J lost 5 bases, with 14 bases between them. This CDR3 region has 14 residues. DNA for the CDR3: TGTGCCAGCAGCTCCAAGACTGGGCGGACTGAAGCTTTCTTT. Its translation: CASSSKTGRTEAFF.

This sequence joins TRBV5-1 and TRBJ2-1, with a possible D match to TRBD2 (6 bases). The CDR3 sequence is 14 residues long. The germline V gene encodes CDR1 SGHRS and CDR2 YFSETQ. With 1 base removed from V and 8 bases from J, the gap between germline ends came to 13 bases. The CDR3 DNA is TGCGCCAGCAGCTTGCGGGGCCGGAGGGATGAGCAGTTCTTC. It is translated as CASSLRGRRDEQFF.

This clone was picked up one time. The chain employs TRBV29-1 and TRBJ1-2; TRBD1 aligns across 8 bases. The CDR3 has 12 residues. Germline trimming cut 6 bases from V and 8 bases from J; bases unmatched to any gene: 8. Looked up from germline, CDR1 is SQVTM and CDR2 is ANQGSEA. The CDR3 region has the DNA TGCAGCGTGCAACAGGGGGGGTCCGGCTACACCTTC. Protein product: CSVQQGGSGYTF.

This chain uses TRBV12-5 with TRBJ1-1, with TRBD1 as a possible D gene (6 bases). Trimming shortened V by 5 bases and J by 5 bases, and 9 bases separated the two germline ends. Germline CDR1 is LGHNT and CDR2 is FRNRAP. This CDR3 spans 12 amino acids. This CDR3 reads CASGRRGTEAFF. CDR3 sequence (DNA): TGTGCTAGTGGTCGCAGGGGAACTGAAGCTTTCTTT.

The chain's CDR3 is CASSLGAYEQYF. CDR3 bases: TGTGCCAGCAGTTTAGGAGCCTACGAGCAGTACTTC. This chain uses TRBV12-3 or TRBV12-4 with TRBJ2-7; D gene ambiguous. Trimming shortened V by 1 base and J by 2 bases, and 3 bases separated the two germline ends. The CDR3 is made up of 12 amino acids.

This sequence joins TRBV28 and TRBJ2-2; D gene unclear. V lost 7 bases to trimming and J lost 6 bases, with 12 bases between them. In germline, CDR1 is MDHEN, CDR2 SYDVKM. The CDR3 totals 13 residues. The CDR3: CASKDTVAGELFF. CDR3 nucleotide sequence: TGTGCCAGCAAAGACACGGTCGCCGGGGAGCTGTTTTTT.

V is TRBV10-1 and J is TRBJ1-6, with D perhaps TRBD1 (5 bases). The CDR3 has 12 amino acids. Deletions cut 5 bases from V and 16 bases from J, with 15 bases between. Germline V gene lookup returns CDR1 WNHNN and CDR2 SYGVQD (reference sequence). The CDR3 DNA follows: TGCGCCAGCAGTCGTTTAGGGGATAAACTCCACTTT. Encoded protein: CASSRLGDKLHF.

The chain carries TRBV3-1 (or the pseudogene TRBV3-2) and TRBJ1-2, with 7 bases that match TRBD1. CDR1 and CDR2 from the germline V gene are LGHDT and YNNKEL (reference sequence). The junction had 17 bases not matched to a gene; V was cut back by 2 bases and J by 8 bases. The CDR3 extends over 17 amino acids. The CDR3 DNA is TGTGCCAGCAGCCAACTCTGGGACAGTAACTTGCTCGGGGGCTACACCTTC. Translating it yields CASSQLWDSNLLGGYTF.

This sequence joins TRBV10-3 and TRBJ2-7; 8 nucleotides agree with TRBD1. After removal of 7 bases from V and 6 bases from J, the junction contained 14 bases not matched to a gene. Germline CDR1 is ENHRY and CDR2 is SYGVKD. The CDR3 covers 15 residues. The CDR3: CAITATGVPSGEQYF. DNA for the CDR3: TGTGCCATCACAGCGACAGGGGTCCCTAGTGGCGAGCAGTACTTC.

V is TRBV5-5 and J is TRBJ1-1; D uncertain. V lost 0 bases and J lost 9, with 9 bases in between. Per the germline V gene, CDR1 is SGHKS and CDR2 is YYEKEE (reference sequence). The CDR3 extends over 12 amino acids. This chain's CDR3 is CASSLVQLQAFF. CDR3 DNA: TGTGCCAGCAGCTTGGTCCAGTTACAAGCTTTCTTT.

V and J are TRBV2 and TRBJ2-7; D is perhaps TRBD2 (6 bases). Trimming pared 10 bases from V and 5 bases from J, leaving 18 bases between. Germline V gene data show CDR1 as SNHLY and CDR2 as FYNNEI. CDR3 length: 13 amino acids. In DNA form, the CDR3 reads TGTGCCACGGGAGCTCGGAGGGCGGACGAGCAGTACTTC. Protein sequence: CATGARRADEQYF. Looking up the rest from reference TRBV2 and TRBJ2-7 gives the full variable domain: EPEVTQTPSHQVTQMGQEVILRCVPISNHLYFYWYRQILGQKVEFLVSFYNNEISEKSEIFDDQFSVERPDGSNFTLKIRSTKLEDSAMYFCATGARRADEQYFGPGTRLTVT.

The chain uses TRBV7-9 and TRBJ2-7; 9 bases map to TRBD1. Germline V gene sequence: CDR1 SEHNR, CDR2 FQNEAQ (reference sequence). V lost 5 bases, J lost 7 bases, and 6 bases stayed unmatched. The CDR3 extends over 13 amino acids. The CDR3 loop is CASSATGGREQYF. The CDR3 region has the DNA TGTGCCAGCAGCGCGACAGGGGGGAGGGAGCAGTACTTC.

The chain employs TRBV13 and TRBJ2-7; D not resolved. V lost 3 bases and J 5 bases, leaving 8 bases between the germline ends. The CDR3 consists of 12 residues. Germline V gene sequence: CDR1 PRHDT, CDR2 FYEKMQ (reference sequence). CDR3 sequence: CASSFINNEQYF. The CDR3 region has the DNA TGTGCCAGCAGCTTTATTAACAACGAGCAGTACTTC.

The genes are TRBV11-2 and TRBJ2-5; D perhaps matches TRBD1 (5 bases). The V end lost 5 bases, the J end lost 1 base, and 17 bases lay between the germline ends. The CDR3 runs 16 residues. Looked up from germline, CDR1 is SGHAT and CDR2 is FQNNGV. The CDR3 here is CASSIRTQATQETQYF. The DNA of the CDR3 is TGTGCCAGCAGCATAAGGACACAGGCAACCCAAGAGACCCAGTACTTC. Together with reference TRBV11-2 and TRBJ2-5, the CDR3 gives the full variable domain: EAGVAQSPRYKIIEKRQSVAFWCNPISGHATLYWYQQILGQGPKLLIQFQNNGVVDDSQLPKDRFSAERLKGVDSTLKIQPAKLEDSAVYLCASSIRTQATQETQYFGPGTRLLVL.